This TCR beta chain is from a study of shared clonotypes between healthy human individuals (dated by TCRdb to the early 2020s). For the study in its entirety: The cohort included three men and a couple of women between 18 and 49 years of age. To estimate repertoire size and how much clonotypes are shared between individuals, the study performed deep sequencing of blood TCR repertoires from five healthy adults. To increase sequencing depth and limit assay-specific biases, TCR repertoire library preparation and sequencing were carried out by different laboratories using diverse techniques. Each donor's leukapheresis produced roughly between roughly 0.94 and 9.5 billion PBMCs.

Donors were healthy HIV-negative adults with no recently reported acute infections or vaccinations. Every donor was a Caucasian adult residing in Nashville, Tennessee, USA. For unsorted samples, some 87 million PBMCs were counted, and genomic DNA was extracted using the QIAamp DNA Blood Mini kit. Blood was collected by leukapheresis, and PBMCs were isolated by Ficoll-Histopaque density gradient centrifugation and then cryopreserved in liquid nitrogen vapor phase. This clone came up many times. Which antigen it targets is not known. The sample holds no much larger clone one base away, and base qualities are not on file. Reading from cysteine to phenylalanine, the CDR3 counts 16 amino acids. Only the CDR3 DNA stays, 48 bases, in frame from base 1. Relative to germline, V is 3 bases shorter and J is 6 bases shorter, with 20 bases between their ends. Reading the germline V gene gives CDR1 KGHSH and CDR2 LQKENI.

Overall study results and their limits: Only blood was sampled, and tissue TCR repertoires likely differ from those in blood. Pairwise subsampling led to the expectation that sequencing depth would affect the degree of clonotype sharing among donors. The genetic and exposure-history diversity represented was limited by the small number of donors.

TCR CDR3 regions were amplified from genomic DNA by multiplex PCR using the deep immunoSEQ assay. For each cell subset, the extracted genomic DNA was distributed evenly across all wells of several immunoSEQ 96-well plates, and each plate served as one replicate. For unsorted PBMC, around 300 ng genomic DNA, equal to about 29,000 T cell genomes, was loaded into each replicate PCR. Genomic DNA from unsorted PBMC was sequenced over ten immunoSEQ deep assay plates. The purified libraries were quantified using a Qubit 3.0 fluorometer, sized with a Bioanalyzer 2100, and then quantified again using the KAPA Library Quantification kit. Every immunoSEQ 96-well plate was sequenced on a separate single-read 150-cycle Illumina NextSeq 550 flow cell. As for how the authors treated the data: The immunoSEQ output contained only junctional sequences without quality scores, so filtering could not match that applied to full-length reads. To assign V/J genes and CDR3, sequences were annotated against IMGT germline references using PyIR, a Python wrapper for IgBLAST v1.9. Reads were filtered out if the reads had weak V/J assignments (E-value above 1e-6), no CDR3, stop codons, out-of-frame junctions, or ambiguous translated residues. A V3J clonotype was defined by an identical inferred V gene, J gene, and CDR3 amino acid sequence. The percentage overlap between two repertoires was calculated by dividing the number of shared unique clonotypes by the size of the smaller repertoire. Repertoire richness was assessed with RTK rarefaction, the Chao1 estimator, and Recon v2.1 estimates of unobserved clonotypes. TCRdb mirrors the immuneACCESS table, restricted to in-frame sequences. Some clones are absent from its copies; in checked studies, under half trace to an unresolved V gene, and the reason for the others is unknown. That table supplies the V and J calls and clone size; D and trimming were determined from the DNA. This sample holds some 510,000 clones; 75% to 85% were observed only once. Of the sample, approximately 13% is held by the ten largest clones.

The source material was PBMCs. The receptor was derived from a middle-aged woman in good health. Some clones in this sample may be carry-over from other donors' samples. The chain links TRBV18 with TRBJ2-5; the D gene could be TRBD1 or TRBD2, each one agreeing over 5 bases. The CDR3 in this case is CASSPLRAGAQQTQYF. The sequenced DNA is TGTGCCAGCTCACCCCTCCGGGCCGGGGCCCAGCAGACCCAGTACTTC.